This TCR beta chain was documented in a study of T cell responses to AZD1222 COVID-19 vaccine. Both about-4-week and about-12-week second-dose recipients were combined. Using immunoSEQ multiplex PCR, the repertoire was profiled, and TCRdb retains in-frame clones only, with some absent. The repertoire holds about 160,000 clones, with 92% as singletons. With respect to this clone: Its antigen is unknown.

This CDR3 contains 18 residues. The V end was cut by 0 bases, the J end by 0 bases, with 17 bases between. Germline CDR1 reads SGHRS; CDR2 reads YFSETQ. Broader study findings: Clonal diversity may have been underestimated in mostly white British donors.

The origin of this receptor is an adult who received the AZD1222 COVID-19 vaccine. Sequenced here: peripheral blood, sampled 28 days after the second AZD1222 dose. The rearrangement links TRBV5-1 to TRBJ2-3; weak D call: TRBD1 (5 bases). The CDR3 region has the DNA TGCGCCAGCAGCTTGGACCTTATAACTCGACAGAGCACAGATACGCAGTATTTT. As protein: CASSLDLITRQSTDTQYF.